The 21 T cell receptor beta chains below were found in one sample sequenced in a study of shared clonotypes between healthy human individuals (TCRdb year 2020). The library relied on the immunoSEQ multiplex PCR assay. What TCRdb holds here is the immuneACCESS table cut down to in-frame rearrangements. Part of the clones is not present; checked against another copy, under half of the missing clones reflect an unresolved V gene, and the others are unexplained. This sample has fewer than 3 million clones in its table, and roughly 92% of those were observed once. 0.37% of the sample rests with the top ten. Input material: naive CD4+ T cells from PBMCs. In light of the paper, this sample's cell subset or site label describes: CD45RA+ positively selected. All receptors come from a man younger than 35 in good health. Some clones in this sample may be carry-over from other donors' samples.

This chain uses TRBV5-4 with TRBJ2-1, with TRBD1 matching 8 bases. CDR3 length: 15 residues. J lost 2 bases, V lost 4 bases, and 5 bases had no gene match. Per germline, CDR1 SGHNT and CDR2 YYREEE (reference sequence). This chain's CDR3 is CASSPGTGPYNEQFF. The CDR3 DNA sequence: TGTGCCAGCAGCCCGGGGACAGGTCCCTACAATGAGCAGTTCTTC.

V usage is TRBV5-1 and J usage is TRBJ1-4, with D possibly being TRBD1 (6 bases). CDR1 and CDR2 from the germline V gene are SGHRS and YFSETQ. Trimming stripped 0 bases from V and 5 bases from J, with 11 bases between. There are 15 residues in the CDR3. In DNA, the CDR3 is TGCGCCAGCAGCTTGGCGCCGGGGGCGAATGAAAAACTGTTTTTT. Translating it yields CASSLAPGANEKLFF.

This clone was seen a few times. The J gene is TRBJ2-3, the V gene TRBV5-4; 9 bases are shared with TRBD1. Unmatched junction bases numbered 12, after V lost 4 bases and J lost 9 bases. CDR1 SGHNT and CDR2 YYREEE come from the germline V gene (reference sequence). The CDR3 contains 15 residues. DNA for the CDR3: TGTGCCAGCAGCCCACGGGACAGGGACCCTAGCACGCAGTATTTT. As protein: CASSPRDRDPSTQYF.

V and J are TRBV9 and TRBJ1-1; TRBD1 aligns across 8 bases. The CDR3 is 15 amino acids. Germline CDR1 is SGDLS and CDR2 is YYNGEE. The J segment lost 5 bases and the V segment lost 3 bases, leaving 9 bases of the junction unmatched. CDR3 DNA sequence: TGTGCCAGCAGCGACCTCGACAGGGGCGGAACTGAAGCTTTCTTT. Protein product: CASSDLDRGGTEAFF.

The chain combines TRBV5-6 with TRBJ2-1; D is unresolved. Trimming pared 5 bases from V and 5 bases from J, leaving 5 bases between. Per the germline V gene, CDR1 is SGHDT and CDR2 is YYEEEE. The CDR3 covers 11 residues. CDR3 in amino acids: CASRQNNEQFF. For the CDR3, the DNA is TGTGCCAGCAGACAAAACAATGAGCAGTTCTTC.

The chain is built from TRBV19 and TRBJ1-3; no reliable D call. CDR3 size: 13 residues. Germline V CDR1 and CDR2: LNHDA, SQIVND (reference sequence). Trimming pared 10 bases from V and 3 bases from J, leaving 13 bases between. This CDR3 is CATRDPNGNTIYF. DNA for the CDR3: TGTGCCACCCGCGACCCGAATGGAAACACCATATATTTT.

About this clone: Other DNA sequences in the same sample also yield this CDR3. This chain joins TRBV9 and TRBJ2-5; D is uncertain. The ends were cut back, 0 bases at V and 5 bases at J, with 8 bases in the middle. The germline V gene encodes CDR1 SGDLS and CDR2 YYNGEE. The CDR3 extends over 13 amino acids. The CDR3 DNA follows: TGTGCCAGCAGCGTAGGGGGTTCGGAGACCCAGTACTTC. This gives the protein CASSVGGSETQYF.

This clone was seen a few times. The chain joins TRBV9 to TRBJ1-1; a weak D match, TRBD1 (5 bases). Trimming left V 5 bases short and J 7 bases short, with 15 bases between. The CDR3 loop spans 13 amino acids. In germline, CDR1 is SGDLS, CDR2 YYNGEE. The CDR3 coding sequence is TGTGCCAGCAGAGACCCCGGGACCGATGAAGCTTTCTTT. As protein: CASRDPGTDEAFF.

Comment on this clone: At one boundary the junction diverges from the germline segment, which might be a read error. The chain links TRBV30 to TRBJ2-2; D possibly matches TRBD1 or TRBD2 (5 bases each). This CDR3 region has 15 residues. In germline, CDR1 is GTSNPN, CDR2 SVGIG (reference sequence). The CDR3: CACIRGGTNTGELVF. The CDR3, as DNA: TGTGCCTGCATTAGGGGCGGTACGAACACCGGGGAGCTGGTTTTT.

CDR3 sequence: CASSSTGILNNEQFF. The CDR3 DNA reads TGTGCCAGCAGTTCGACAGGGATACTCAACAATGAGCAGTTCTTC. The J gene is TRBJ2-1, the V gene TRBV6-5; 7 nucleotides agree with TRBD1. CDR1 MNHEY and CDR2 SVGAGI come from the germline V gene. This CDR3 is built from 15 residues. With V trimmed by 4 bases and J by 5 bases, 8 bases remained unmatched.

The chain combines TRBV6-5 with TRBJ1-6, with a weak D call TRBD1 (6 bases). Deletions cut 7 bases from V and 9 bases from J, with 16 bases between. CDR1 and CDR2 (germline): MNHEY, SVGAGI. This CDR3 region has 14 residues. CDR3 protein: CASTNRDNVSPLHF. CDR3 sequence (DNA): TGTGCCAGCACCAACCGGGACAACGTTTCACCCCTCCACTTT.

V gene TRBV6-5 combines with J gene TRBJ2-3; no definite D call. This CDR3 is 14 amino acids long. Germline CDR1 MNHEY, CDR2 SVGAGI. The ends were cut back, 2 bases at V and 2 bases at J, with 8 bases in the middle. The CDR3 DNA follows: TGTGCCAGCAGTTACGGCCGACACACAGATACGCAGTATTTT. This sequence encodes CASSYGRHTDTQYF.

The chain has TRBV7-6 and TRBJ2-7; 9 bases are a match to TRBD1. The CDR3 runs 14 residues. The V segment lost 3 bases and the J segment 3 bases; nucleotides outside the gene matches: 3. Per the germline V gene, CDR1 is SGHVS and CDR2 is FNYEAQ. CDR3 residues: CASSFGTGSYEQYF. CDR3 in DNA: TGTGCCAGCAGCTTTGGGACAGGGAGCTACGAGCAGTACTTC.

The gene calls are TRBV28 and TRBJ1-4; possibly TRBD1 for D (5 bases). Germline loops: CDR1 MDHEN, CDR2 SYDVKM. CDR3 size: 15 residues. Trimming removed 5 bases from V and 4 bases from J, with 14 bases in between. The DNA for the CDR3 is TGTGCCAGCAGTCTTCACACGGGGGATAATGAAAAACTGTTTTTT. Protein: CASSLHTGDNEKLFF.

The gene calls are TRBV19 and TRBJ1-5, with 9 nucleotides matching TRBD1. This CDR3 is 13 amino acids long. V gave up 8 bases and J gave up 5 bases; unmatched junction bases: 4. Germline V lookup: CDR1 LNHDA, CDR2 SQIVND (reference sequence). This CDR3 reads CASEDRGYQPQHF. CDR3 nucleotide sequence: TGTGCCAGTGAGGACAGGGGATATCAGCCCCAGCATTTT.

CDR3 bases: TGTGCCAGCAGCCCCACCTCCTCAAGCCCTGTCGCTTCCTACAATGAGCAGTTCTTC. Translated: CASSPTSSSPVASYNEQFF. The rearrangement links TRBV13 to TRBJ2-1; D gene unclear. Germline V CDR1 and CDR2: PRHDT, FYEKMQ (reference sequence). The V and J ends lost 5 bases and 1 base respectively, with 24 bases between them. The CDR3 extends over 19 amino acids.

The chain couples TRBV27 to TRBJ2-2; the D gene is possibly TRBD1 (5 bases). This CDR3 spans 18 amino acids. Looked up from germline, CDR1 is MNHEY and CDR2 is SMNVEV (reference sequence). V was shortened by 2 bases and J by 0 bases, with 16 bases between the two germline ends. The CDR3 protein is CASSLRGHRSTNTGELFF. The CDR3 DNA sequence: TGTGCCAGCAGTTTAAGGGGTCACAGGTCCACGAACACCGGGGAGCTGTTTTTT.

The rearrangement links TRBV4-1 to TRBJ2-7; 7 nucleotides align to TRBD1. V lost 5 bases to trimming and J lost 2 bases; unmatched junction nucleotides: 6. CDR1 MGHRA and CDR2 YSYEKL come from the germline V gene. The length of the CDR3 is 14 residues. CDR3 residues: CASSSPGQTYEQYF. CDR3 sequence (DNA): TGCGCCAGCAGCAGCCCGGGACAGACCTACGAGCAGTACTTC.

CDR3 loop: CASSSPSSGMVSYNEQFF. Here the CDR3 DNA reads TGTGCCAGCAGCTCACCCTCTAGCGGGATGGTCTCCTACAATGAGCAGTTCTTC. This chain joins TRBV7-2 and TRBJ2-1; TRBD2 aligns across 9 bases. This CDR3 comprises 18 residues. With 4 bases clipped from V and 0 bases from J, the junction kept 10 bases outside the gene matches. Germline CDR1 and CDR2: SGHTA and FQGNSA.

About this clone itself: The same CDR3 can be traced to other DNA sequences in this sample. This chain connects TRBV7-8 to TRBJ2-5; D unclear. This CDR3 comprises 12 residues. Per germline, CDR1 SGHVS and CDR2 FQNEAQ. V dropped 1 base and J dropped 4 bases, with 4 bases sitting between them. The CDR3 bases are TGTGCCAGCAGCTTAGTGGGAGAGACCCAGTACTTC. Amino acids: CASSLVGETQYF.

The CDR3 reads CASSAVGQSPVGYTF. Here the CDR3 DNA reads TGTGCCAGCAGTGCCGTCGGGCAGTCGCCTGTCGGCTACACCTTC. J is TRBJ1-2 and V is TRBV6-1; no definite D call. V was trimmed by 4 bases and J by 8 bases, leaving 20 bases between them. In germline, CDR1 is MNHNS, CDR2 SASEGT. The CDR3 has 15 residues.